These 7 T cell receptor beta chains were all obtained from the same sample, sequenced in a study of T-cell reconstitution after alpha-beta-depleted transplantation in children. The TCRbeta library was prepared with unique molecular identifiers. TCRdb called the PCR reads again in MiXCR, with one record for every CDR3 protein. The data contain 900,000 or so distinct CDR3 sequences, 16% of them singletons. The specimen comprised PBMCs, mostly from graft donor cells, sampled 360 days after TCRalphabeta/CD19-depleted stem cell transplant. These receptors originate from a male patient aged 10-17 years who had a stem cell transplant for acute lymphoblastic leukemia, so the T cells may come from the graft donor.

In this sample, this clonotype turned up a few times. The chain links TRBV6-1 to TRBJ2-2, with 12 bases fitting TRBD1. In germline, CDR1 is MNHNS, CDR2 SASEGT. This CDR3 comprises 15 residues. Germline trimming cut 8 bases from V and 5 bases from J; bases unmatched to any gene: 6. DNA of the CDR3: TGTGCCAGCCGAAGGGACAGGGGGCATACCGGGGAGCTGTTTTTT. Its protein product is CASRRDRGHTGELFF.

This chain's CDR3 is CSARAATGTNGYTF. For the CDR3, the DNA is TGCAGTGCTAGAGCCGCGACAGGGACGAATGGCTACACCTTC. The J gene is TRBJ1-2, the V gene TRBV20-1; TRBD1 matches 7 bases. This CDR3 has 14 residues. Germline CDR1 is DFQATT and CDR2 is SNEGSKA (reference sequence). V trimming: 1 base; J trimming: 6 bases; junction bases outside the gene matches: 8.

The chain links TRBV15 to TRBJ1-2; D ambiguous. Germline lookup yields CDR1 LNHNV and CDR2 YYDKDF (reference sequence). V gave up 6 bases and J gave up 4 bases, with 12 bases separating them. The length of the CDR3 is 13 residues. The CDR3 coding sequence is TGTGCCACCAGGTTATCGGGGTTCTATGGCTACACCTTC. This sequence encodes CATRLSGFYGYTF.

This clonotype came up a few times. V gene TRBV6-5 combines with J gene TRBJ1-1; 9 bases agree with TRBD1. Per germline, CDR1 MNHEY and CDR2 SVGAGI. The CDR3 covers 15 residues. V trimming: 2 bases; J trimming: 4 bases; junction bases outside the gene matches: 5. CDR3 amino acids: CASSYLGQGTTEAFF. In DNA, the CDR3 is TGTGCCAGCAGTTACCTTGGACAGGGGACCACTGAAGCTTTCTTT.

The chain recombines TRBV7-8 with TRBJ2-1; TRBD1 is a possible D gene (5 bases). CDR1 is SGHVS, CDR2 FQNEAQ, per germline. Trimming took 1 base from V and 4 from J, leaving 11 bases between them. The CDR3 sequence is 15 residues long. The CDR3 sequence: CASSLDPQGYNEQFF. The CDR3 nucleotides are TGTGCCAGCAGCTTAGACCCGCAGGGTTACAATGAGCAGTTCTTC.

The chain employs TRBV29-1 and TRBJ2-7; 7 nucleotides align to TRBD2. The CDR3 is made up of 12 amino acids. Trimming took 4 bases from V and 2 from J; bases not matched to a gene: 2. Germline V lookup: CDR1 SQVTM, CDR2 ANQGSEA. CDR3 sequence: CSVVGTTYEQYF. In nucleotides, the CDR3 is TGCAGCGTTGTGGGGACTACCTACGAGCAGTACTTC.

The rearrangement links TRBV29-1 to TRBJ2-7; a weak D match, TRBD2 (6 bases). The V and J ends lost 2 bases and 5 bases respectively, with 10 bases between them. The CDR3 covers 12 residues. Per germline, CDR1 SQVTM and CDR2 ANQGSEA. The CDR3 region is CSVEMAGNEQYF. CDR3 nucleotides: TGCAGCGTTGAAATGGCGGGGAACGAGCAGTACTTC.